The 30 T cell receptor beta chains below were found in one sample sequenced in a study of blood T cell repertoires in COVID-19. Sequencing was performed with immunoSEQ multiplex PCR; in TCRdb, only in-frame clones are kept and a portion is missing. The sample records fewer than 95,000 clones, approximately 90% being singletons. Sequencing input: peripheral blood. All receptors derive from a man in his fifties with active or convalescent COVID-19.

This rearrangement joins TRBV28 to TRBJ2-5; 13 nucleotides line up with TRBD2. Germline V gene sequence: CDR1 MDHEN, CDR2 SYDVKM. The CDR3 extends over 20 amino acids. V shed 6 bases, J shed 5 bases, and the junction held 21 bases outside the gene matches. For the CDR3, the DNA is TGTGCCAGCAGCCCCCCCCGTGGCAGGGCTACTAGCGGGAGGGCGGAGACCCAGTACTTC. Its protein product is CASSPPRGRATSGRAETQYF.

V usage is TRBV15 and J usage is TRBJ2-1; TRBD2 matches 7 bases. The trim removed 8 bases at V and 2 bases at J, leaving 9 bases unmatched. The CDR3 consists of 15 residues. CDR1 is LNHNV and CDR2 is YYDKDF in the germline V gene (reference sequence). The CDR3 bases are TGTGCCACCGCTCCAGCGGGGAAAGCCTACAATGAGCAGTTCTTC. Protein: CATAPAGKAYNEQFF.

This clone has more than one count but fewer than ten. This chain joins TRBV5-1 and TRBJ1-2, with D perhaps matching TRBD1 (6 bases). Trimming removed 1 base from V and 6 bases from J, with 13 bases in between. The CDR3 loop spans 14 amino acids. Germline CDR1 reads SGHRS; CDR2 reads YFSETQ. CDR3 coding DNA: TGCGCCAGCAGCTTGCAAACAGGGCTCGATGGCTACACCTTC. This sequence encodes CASSLQTGLDGYTF.

The chain is built from TRBV3-1 (or the pseudogene TRBV3-2) and TRBJ1-6, with D possibly matching TRBD1 (6 bases). The CDR3 loop spans 14 amino acids. V dropped 6 bases and J dropped 8 bases, with 14 bases sitting between them. Germline assignment: CDR1 LGHDT and CDR2 YNNKEL (reference sequence). CDR3 region: CASRPDSIYSPLHF. CDR3 in DNA: TGTGCCAGCAGACCGGACAGCATATATTCACCCCTCCACTTT.

The V call is TRBV2, the J call TRBJ1-5, with D hard to call. Trimming left V 0 bases short and J 7 bases short, with 13 bases between. CDR3 length: 15 amino acids. Germline V gives CDR1 SNHLY, CDR2 FYNNEI. The CDR3 coding sequence is TGTGCCAGCAGTGAAGCACGAGGGAACGGGCAGCCCCAGCATTTT. It yields the protein CASSEARGNGQPQHF.

The CDR3 region is CASSLIARLPEAFF. CDR3 sequence (DNA): TGTGCCAGCAGCTTAATCGCCAGACTCCCTGAAGCTTTCTTT. This sequence joins TRBV5-6 and TRBJ1-1, with D hard to call. CDR1 is SGHDT, CDR2 YYEEEE, per germline. CDR3 length: 14 residues. V was cut by 2 bases and J by 6 bases, with 14 bases left in between.

The rearrangement uses TRBV7-8 and TRBJ1-1; tentatively, D is TRBD1 (5 bases). The V end lost 11 bases, the J end lost 4 bases, and 29 bases lay between the germline ends. The CDR3 loop spans 17 amino acids. Germline CDR1 SGHVS, CDR2 FQNEAQ. The CDR3 sequence is CACCDLRGLGSGTEAFF. Written as DNA, the CDR3 is TGTGCCTGCTGCGATTTGCGGGGGTTGGGGTCGGGCACTGAAGCTTTCTTT.

This clone was observed a handful of times. This chain links TRBV3-1 (or the pseudogene TRBV3-2) with TRBJ1-2; weak D call: TRBD1 (5 bases). The CDR3 sequence is 13 residues long. V was trimmed by 2 bases and J by 6 bases, leaving 10 bases between them. Germline CDR1 reads LGHDT; CDR2 reads YNNKEL (reference sequence). CDR3 loop: CASSQTTENGYTF. The CDR3 nucleotides read TGTGCCAGCAGCCAAACGACAGAGAATGGCTACACCTTC.

The chain has TRBV5-6 and TRBJ2-7; tentative D call: TRBD1 (6 bases). Germline V lookup: CDR1 SGHDT, CDR2 YYEEEE. V was trimmed by 4 bases and J by 7 bases, leaving 18 bases between them. This CDR3 region has 14 residues. The CDR3 sequence: CASSPTGRGVEQYF. The CDR3 DNA follows: TGTGCCAGCAGCCCTACCGGCAGGGGTGTGGAGCAGTACTTC.

The chain recombines TRBV6-4 with TRBJ1-6, with no clear D. CDR1 is MRHNA, CDR2 SNTAGT, per germline. The CDR3 runs to 14 residues. Trimming pared 3 bases from V and 3 bases from J, leaving 6 bases between. Written as DNA, the CDR3 is TGTGCCAGCAGTGAGGGCCTCTATAATTCACCCCTCCACTTT. Translation gives CASSEGLYNSPLHF.

This clone has only one observation. V is TRBV5-4 and J is TRBJ2-3, with 8 bases aligning to TRBD1. The CDR3 runs 16 residues. CDR1 and CDR2 (germline): SGHNT, YYREEE (reference sequence). J was trimmed by 3 bases and V by 1 base; bases with no gene match: 7. CDR3 in DNA: TGTGCCAGCAGCTTGCCGGCAGGGGGCGGGACAGATACGCAGTATTTT. Its translation: CASSLPAGGGTDTQYF.

V usage is TRBV5-8 and J usage is TRBJ1-2, with no clear D. Trimming pared 7 bases from V and 6 bases from J, leaving 16 bases between. There are 13 residues in the CDR3. The germline gives CDR1 SGHTS, CDR2 YDEGEE. The CDR3 here is CASQITSLNGYTF. The CDR3 coding sequence is TGTGCCAGCCAAATCACAAGTTTGAATGGCTACACCTTC.

This clone was detected only a few times. The rearrangement links TRBV5-1 to TRBJ2-3; D is possibly TRBD1 (6 bases). This CDR3 has 13 amino acids. The germline V and J ends were trimmed by 9 bases and 2 bases, with 13 bases remaining between them. Looked up from germline, CDR1 is SGHRS and CDR2 is YFSETQ. Here the CDR3 DNA reads TGCGCCACGAGACAGGTTCTCACAGATACGCAGTATTTT. Its translation is CATRQVLTDTQYF. The whole variable domain, filled in from reference TRBV5-1 and TRBJ2-3, reads KAGVTQTPRYLIKTRGQQVTLSCSPISGHRSVSWYQQTPGQGLQFLFEYFSETQRNKGNFPGRFSGRQFSNSRSEMNVSTLELGDSALYLCATRQVLTDTQYFGPGTRLTVL.

The V call is TRBV24-1, the J call TRBJ1-3; TRBD1 matches 7 bases. CDR3 size: 16 residues. The ends lost 3 bases at V and 2 bases at J; junction bases unmatched: 6. CDR1 and CDR2 (germline): KGHDR, SFDVKD. In nucleotides, the CDR3 is TGTGCCACCAGTGATCCGACAGGGCCGGCTGGAAACACCATATATTTT. The encoded protein is CATSDPTGPAGNTIYF.

The chain employs TRBV27 and TRBJ1-4; D gene uncertain. Trimming removed 5 bases from V and 2 bases from J, with 9 bases in between. Germline lookup yields CDR1 MNHEY and CDR2 SMNVEV (reference sequence). The CDR3 sequence is 14 residues long. CDR3 DNA: TGTGCCAGCAGTGGTCAACGGACTAATGAAAAACTGTTTTTT. This codes for CASSGQRTNEKLFF.

The rearrangement links TRBV3-1 (or the pseudogene TRBV3-2) to TRBJ1-5, with D tentatively TRBD1 (6 bases). Germline V gene sequence: CDR1 LGHDT, CDR2 YNNKEL (reference sequence). The CDR3 contains 14 residues. The V and J ends lost 4 bases and 3 bases respectively, with 10 bases between them. The CDR3 region is CASSPYRDNQPQHF. DNA for the CDR3: TGTGCCAGCAGCCCCTACAGGGACAATCAGCCCCAGCATTTT.

The chain couples TRBV5-1 to TRBJ2-2; possibly TRBD2 for D (6 bases). CDR3 length: 16 amino acids. Germline values: CDR1 SGHRS, CDR2 YFSETQ. V was trimmed by 0 bases and J by 1 base, leaving 10 bases between them. In DNA, the CDR3 is TGCGCCAGCAGCTTGGCCGAGGGACTGAACACCGGGGAGCTGTTTTTT. This encodes CASSLAEGLNTGELFF.

The chain uses TRBV9 and TRBJ2-2; 9 nucleotides line up with TRBD1. This CDR3 has 15 amino acids. The ends lost 4 bases at V and 4 bases at J; junction bases unmatched: 5. Per the germline V gene, CDR1 is SGDLS and CDR2 is YYNGEE. DNA for the CDR3: TGTGCCAGCAGCCTTACAGGGGGCCTCACCGGGGAGCTGTTTTTT. This translates into CASSLTGGLTGELFF.

This clone has a single count. The genes are TRBV7-8 and TRBJ2-7; 9 bases are a match to TRBD1. V was clipped by 0 bases and J by 3 bases; unmatched bases: 3. Germline values: CDR1 SGHVS, CDR2 FQNEAQ. The CDR3 totals 15 residues. In nucleotides, the CDR3 is TGTGCCAGCAGCTTAGCAGTGACAGGGGGCTACGAGCAGTACTTC. This encodes CASSLAVTGGYEQYF.

The genes are TRBV12-3 or TRBV12-4 and TRBJ2-7; D is perhaps TRBD1 (5 bases). Trimming pared 0 bases from V and 6 bases from J, leaving 9 bases between. This CDR3 region has 13 residues. CDR3: CASSLARVGEQYF. The CDR3 coding sequence is TGTGCCAGCAGTTTAGCCAGGGTTGGCGAGCAGTACTTC.

This clone occurred a few times. The rearrangement uses TRBV19 and TRBJ1-4; no clear D. V lost 3 bases, J lost 7 bases, and 12 bases lay in between. CDR1 is LNHDA and CDR2 is SQIVND in the germline V gene (reference sequence). This CDR3 is built from 14 residues. The CDR3 DNA is TGTGCCAGTAGTATTGCGGGCAGCCTTGAAAAACTGTTTTTT. Residues: CASSIAGSLEKLFF.

A few counts support this clone. This chain joins TRBV5-1 and TRBJ1-6; 7 bases agree with TRBD1. There are 15 residues in the CDR3. CDR1 is SGHRS, CDR2 YFSETQ, per germline. Losses at the gene ends were 4 bases for V and 7 bases for J; bases not matched to a gene: 8. CDR3 region: CASSPEGQPNSPLHF. In DNA, the CDR3 is TGCGCCAGCAGCCCTGAGGGACAGCCGAATTCACCCCTCCACTTT.

DNA for the CDR3: TGTGCCACCAGCAGAGATCGCGGGTACACAGATACGCAGTATTTT. It yields the protein CATSRDRGYTDTQYF. The chain uses TRBV15 and TRBJ2-3; D is possibly TRBD2 (5 bases). This CDR3 has 15 residues. The germline gives CDR1 LNHNV, CDR2 YYDKDF (reference sequence). Trimming removed 0 bases at V and 2 bases at J, with 9 bases between.

As regards this clone: Other DNA sequences from this sample encode an identical CDR3 as well. V and J are TRBV28 and TRBJ2-7; 7 bases align to TRBD1. Germline CDR1 MDHEN, CDR2 SYDVKM. This CDR3 has 14 amino acids. J lost 1 base, V lost 4 bases, and 4 bases had no gene match. The CDR3 region has the DNA TGTGCCAGCAGTTCACCGGGACAGTCCTACGAGCAGTACTTC. It codes for CASSSPGQSYEQYF.

The chain joins TRBV10-3 to TRBJ1-2; D is perhaps TRBD1 (5 bases). Germline V gene sequence: CDR1 ENHRY, CDR2 SYGVKD. Trimming removed 3 bases from V and 3 bases from J, with 11 bases in between. This CDR3 contains 14 residues. In nucleotides, the CDR3 is TGTGCCATCAGTGAAGGAGGGACTGACTATGGCTACACCTTC. Translating it yields CAISEGGTDYGYTF.

The chain is built from TRBV19 and TRBJ1-1, with 7 positions matching TRBD1. There are 14 residues in the CDR3. Germline V CDR1 and CDR2: LNHDA, SQIVND (reference sequence). V lost 4 bases and J lost 5; bases outside the gene matches: 7. The CDR3 reads CASSRQGATTEAFF. CDR3 sequence (DNA): TGTGCCAGTAGTAGACAGGGTGCAACTACTGAAGCTTTCTTT.

This clone occurred once. The CDR3 DNA reads as TGTGCCAGCTCACTGACAGGGGATGGGGGAAACACTGAAGCTTTCTTT. It yields the protein CASSLTGDGGNTEAFF. The chain carries TRBV18 and TRBJ1-1; 8 bases align to TRBD1. The length of the CDR3 is 16 residues. With V trimmed by 4 bases and J by 2 bases, 9 bases remained unmatched. Germline V gives CDR1 KGHSH, CDR2 LQKENI.

The rearrangement links TRBV2 to TRBJ1-5; D is unclear. Trimming took off 6 bases at V and 0 bases at J, with 9 bases between the two ends. The CDR3 is 14 amino acids. Germline assignment: CDR1 SNHLY and CDR2 FYNNEI. CDR3 amino acids: CASREEYSNQPQHF. CDR3 DNA sequence: TGTGCCAGCAGAGAGGAGTATAGCAATCAGCCCCAGCATTTT.

The V and J genes are TRBV5-1 and TRBJ1-3, with a tentative D call TRBD1 (5 bases). CDR1 is SGHRS, CDR2 YFSETQ, per germline. With 4 bases removed from V and 0 bases from J, the gap between germline ends came to 11 bases. CDR3 length: 15 amino acids. This chain's CDR3 is CASSPQGPSGNTIYF. The DNA for the CDR3 is TGCGCCAGCAGCCCCCAGGGTCCCTCTGGAAACACCATATATTTT.

A remark on this clone: The identical CDR3 is also encoded by other nucleotide sequences in the sample. The chain uses TRBV29-1 and TRBJ2-3; D might be TRBD1 (7 bases). The germline V and J ends were trimmed by 4 bases and 5 bases, with 10 bases remaining between them. This CDR3 spans 12 amino acids. In germline, CDR1 is SQVTM, CDR2 ANQGSEA. In DNA, the CDR3 is TGCAGCGTTGGGCAGGGGGGAGATACGCAGTATTTT. It encodes CSVGQGGDTQYF.